The subject of this entry is one T cell receptor (beta chain). The V gene's germline CDR1 is LGHNA and CDR2 YNFKEQ. V lost 0 bases, J lost 1 base, and 13 bases lay in between. CDR3 length: 16 amino acids. Sequenced by immunoSEQ multiplex PCR; TCRdb stores in-frame clones only, minus some. The data show just over 250,000 clones, about 87% seen once. The sample originates from a study of blood T cell repertoires in COVID-19. The receptor's source is a man aged 60-69 years who had recovered from COVID-19. V usage is TRBV4-2 and J usage is TRBJ2-7; a weak D match, TRBD2 (7 bases). Material: peripheral blood. The chain's CDR3 is CASSQDRRGPSYEQYF. The CDR3 region has the DNA TGTGCCAGCAGCCAAGATAGGCGGGGGCCGTCCTACGAGCAGTACTTC.